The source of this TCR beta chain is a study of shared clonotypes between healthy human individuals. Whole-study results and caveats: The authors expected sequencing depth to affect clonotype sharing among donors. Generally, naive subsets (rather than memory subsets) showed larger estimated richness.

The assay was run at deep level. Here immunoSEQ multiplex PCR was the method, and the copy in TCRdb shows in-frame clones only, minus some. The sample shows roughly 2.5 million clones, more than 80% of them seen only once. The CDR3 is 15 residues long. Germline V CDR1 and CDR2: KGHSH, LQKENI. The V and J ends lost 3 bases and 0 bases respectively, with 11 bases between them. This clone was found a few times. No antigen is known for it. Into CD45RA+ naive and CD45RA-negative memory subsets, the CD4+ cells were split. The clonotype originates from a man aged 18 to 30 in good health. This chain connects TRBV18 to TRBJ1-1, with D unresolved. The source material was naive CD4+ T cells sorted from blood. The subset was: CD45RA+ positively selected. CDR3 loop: CASSPSLPLNTEAFF. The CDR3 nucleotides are TGTGCCAGCTCACCGTCCTTACCTCTGAACACTGAAGCTTTCTTT.